The present TCR beta chain was sequenced within a study of shared clonotypes between healthy human individuals. General study points: Inspection by rarefaction showed sorted-subset sequencing to be incomplete despite large depth.

Some clones are missing from TCRdb's copy, which holds only in-frame ones; the method was immunoSEQ multiplex PCR. The data hold more than 2 million clones, with roughly 94% observed a single time. Per the germline V gene, CDR1 is SGDLS and CDR2 is YYNGEE. This CDR3 is 20 amino acids long. The junction had 10 bases not matched to a gene; V was cut back by 3 bases and J by 0 bases. About this clone itself: Its antigen is currently unknown.

This receptor was taken from a young man in good health. V usage is TRBV9 and J usage is TRBJ2-6; TRBD2 matches 12 bases. Sequencing was done on a sample of naive CD4+ T cells sorted from blood. Described subset: CD45RA+ positively selected. CDR3 in amino acids: CASSATLLAGGYSGANVLTF. CDR3 nucleotide sequence: TGTGCCAGCAGCGCCACCCTACTAGCGGGAGGTTACTCTGGGGCCAACGTCCTGACTTTC.